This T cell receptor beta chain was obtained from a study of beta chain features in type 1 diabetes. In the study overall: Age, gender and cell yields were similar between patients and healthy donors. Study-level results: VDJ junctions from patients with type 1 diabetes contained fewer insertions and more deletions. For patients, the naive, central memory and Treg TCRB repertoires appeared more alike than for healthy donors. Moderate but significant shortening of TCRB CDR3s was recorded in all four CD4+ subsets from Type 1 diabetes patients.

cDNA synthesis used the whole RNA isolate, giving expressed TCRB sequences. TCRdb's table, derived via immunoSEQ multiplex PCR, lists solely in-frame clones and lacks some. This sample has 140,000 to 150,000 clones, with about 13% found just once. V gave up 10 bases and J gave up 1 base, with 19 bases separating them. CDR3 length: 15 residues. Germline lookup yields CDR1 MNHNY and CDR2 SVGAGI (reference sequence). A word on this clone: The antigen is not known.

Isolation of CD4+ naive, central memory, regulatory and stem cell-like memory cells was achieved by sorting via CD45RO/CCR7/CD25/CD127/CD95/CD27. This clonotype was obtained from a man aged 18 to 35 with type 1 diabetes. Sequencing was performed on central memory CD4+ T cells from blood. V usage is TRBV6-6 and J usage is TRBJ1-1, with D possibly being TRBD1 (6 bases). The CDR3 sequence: CAISRRQEPNTEAFF. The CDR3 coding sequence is TGTGCCATCAGCCGAAGACAGGAGCCGAACACTGAAGCTTTCTTT.